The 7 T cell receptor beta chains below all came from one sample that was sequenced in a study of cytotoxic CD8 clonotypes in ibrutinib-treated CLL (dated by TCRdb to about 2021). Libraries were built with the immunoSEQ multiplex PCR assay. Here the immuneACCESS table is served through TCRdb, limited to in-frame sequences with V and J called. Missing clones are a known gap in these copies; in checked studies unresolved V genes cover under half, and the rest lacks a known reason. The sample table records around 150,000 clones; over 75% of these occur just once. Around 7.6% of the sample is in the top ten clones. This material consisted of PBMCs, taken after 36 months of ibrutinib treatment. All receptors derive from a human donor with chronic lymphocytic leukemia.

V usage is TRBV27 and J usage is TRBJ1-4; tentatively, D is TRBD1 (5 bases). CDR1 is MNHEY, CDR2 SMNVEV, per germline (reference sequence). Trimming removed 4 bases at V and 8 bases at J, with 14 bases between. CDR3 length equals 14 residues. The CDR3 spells CASSYFPGREKLFF. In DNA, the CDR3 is TGTGCCAGCAGTTATTTCCCAGGGAGGGAAAAACTGTTTTTT.

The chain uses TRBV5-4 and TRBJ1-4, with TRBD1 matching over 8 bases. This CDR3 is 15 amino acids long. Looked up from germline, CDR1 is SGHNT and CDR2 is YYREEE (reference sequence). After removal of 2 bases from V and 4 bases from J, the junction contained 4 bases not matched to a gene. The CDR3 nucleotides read TGTGCCAGCAGCTTCGCAGGGGGCCGTAATGAAAAACTGTTTTTT. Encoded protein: CASSFAGGRNEKLFF.

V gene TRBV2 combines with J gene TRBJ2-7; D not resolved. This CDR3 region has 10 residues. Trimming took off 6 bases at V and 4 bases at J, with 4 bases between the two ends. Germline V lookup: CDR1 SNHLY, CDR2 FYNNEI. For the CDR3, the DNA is TGTGCCAGCAGCCGATACGAGCAGTACTTC. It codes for CASSRYEQYF.

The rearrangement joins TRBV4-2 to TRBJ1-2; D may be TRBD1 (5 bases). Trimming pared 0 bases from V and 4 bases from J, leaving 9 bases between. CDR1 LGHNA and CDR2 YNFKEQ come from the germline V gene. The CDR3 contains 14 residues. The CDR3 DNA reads TGTGCCAGCAGCCAAGATTTTCAGGGCTATGGCTACACCTTC. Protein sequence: CASSQDFQGYGYTF.

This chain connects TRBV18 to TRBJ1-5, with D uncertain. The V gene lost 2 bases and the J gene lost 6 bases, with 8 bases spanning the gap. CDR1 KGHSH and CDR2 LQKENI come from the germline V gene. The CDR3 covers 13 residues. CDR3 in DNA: TGTGCCAGCTCACCAAGGGATAGTCAGCCCCAGCATTTT. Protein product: CASSPRDSQPQHF.

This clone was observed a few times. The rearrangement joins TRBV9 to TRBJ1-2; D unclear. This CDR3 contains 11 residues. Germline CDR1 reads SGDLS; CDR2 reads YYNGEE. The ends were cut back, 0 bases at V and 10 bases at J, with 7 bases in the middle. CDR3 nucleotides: TGTGCCAGCAGCGTAGGTGGTGTCTACACCTTC. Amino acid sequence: CASSVGGVYTF.

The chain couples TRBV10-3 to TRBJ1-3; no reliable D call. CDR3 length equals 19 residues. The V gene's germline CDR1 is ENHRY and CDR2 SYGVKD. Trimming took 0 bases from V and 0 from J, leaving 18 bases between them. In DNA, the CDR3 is TGTGCCATCAGTGAGTCCCGCCTCTTAAGACGGTCCTCTGGAAACACCATATATTTT. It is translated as CAISESRLLRRSSGNTIYF.